The sequence of this TCR beta chain was determined in a study of T cell clones after liver transplantation (dated by TCRdb to about 2019). Study-level background: The samples were obtained from ITN030ST, a randomized trial that attempted immunosuppression withdrawal within 2 years after liver transplantation. Blood samples were collected pre-transplant, pre-randomization before withdrawal, and post-randomization after either complete withdrawal or failed withdrawal. After a pre-transplant mixed lymphocyte reaction, TCRbeta sequencing was used to pinpoint donor-reactive T cell clones, which were subsequently tracked in post-transplant blood. As an antigen-independent comparator for the donor-reactive sequences, third party-reactive TCRbeta sequences from pre-transplant MLRs were identified as well. The studied cohort comprised 8 liver transplant recipients, 3 classified as tolerant and 5 as non-tolerant. Three of the eight recipients were HCV-positive; the others were transplanted for non-autoimmune, non-viral indications. The subjects received no induction therapy and were kept on standard immunosuppression until randomization at 12-24 months post-transplant. To count as tolerant, a recipient had to stay completely off immunosuppression for at least one year without liver enzymes climbing beyond twice the upper limit of normal. Results and caveats for the whole study, not just this receptor: In two subjects, low numbers of available donor cells limited the measurable donor-reactive repertoire. Donor-reactive sequences decreased more than third party-reactive sequences, which suggests partial antigen-specific deletion that was not related to withdrawal success. Because no allograft tissue specimens were available, donor-reactive T cells may have migrated into the graft instead of being deleted. After accounting for repertoire turnover, donor-reactive detection was significantly reduced in 7 of 8 subjects for CD4 and 8 of 8 for CD8. Circulating donor-reactive CD4 TCRbeta sequences fell significantly post-transplant in 5 of 8 subjects, irrespective of tolerance or HCV status. Because of small, heterogeneous patient numbers and non-standardized post-transplant time points, the conclusions were only preliminary.

Turning to this clone: The specificity of this receptor is unknown. No much larger clone is present one base from it, and per-base qualities are unavailable.

The CDR3 covers 15 residues, taking in both the cysteine and the phenylalanine. Only CDR3 DNA remains: 45 bases, in frame from the first base. Looking up the germline V gene (reference sequence) yields CDR1 GTSNPN and CDR2 SVGIG. Germline trimming amounts to 0 bases on V and 4 bases on J, with 4 as the count of junction bases outside the gene matches. Unstimulated PBMCs, after thawing, were stained for CD3, CD4 and CD8 and then FACS-sorted into CD3+CD4+ and CD3+CD8+ populations. Each of the 8 studied subjects was randomized to immunosuppression withdrawal. The Qiagen DNeasy Blood and Tissue Kit was used for genomic DNA isolation. High-throughput TCRbeta CDR3 sequencing of frozen genomic DNA was performed by immunoSEQ, with PCR amplification, mapping, bias correction and internal controls included. The published analysis was carried out like this. Only productive rearrangements were retained, and each unique TCRbeta sequence was defined by its CDR3 nucleotide sequence together with its V and J gene. For a sequence to be called donor-reactive, it needed a frequency of at least 0.01% and at least 5-fold expansion in CFSE-low cells compared with unstimulated pre-transplant cells. Per-subject minimum frequency thresholds, based on the lowest-template unstimulated sample, ensured at least 90% detection power. Jensen-Shannon divergence between the top 1000 TCRbeta sequences post- versus pre-transplant served as the measure of repertoire turnover. Changes in detection of donor-reactive sequences were assessed with two-sided Fisher's exact tests. TCRdb mirrors the immuneACCESS table, restricted to in-frame sequences. Some clones are absent from its copies; in checked studies, under half trace to an unresolved V gene, and the reason for the others is unknown. The D gene and trimming were derived from the DNA, and the V and J assignments and clone size from that table. Across this sample there are about 80,000 clones, with roughly four fifths seen only once. The ten largest clonotypes hold under 0.6% of the sample.

Source: CD4+ T cells from blood, taken 45 to 46 months after liver transplant. In this chain, TRBV30 is recombined with TRBJ1-5, with 9 central nucleotides matching TRBD1. This receptor was taken from a human patient who received a liver transplant. After a transplant, some T cells may be the graft donor's own cells. The DNA is TGTGCCTGGAGTGTAGGGACAGGGCGGAATCAGCCCCAGCATTTT. Its translation reads: CAWSVGTGRNQPQHF. When the CDR3 is completed using the reference TRBV30 and TRBJ1-5 genes on either side, the full variable domain is SQTIHQWPATLVQPVGSPLSLECTVEGTSNPNLYWYRQAAGRGLQLLFYSVGIGQISSEVPQNLSASRPQDRQFILSSKKLLLSDSGFYLCAWSVGTGRNQPQHFGDGTRLSIL.